What follows are 22 T cell receptor beta chains derived from one specimen sequenced in a study of T cells in Graves' hyperthyroidism and ophthalmopathy. The CDR3 regions of TCR beta were amplified from RNA transcripts. The TCR CDR3 first-round RT-PCR relied on the HTBI primer set. MiXCR was run by TCRdb on the multiplex PCR reads, yielding one entry per CDR3 protein. This sample carries hundreds of thousands of distinct CDR3 sequences, roughly 14% of them seen once, and the ten largest clones take 4.5% to 6%. What was sequenced was blood. Receptors were obtained from a woman between 25 and 40 years old with Graves' hyperthyroidism that later progressed to Graves' ophthalmopathy.

This clonotype was seen at least ten times. V gene TRBV7-2 combines with J gene TRBJ2-7, with 8 bases fitting TRBD2. J gave up 3 bases and V 0 bases, and 1 base lay outside the gene matches. This CDR3 region has 14 residues. CDR1 is SGHTA and CDR2 is FQGNSA in the germline V gene. CDR3 sequence reads: CASSLARGDYEQYF. The CDR3 DNA follows: TGTGCCAGCAGCTTAGCGCGGGGGGACTACGAGCAGTACTTC.

This clonotype was found many times. The V gene is TRBV9, the J gene TRBJ2-7; 7 bases line up with TRBD1. Germline V lookup: CDR1 SGDLS, CDR2 YYNGEE. The CDR3 contains 14 residues. V lost 7 bases, J lost 2 bases, and 9 bases stayed unmatched. CDR3 residues: CASSGTDYTYEQYF. The CDR3, as DNA: TGTGCCAGCTCCGGGACAGATTATACCTACGAGCAGTACTTC. Full variable domain (remainder filled in from reference TRBV9 and TRBJ2-7): DSGVTQTPKHLITATGQRVTLRCSPRSGDLSVYWYQQSLDQGLQFLIQYYNGEERAKGNILERFSAQQFPDLHSELNLSSLELGDSALYFCASSGTDYTYEQYFGPGTRLTVT.

In this sample, this clonotype turned up many times. The chain recombines TRBV28 with TRBJ2-1, with D tentatively TRBD1 (5 bases). The CDR3 sequence is 15 residues long. The germline V gene encodes CDR1 MDHEN and CDR2 SYDVKM. Trimming pared 2 bases from V and 8 bases from J, leaving 16 bases between. The CDR3 coding sequence is TGTGCCAGCAGTTTAGTGTACCCCCAGGGTGATGAGCAGTTCTTC. Protein: CASSLVYPQGDEQFF.

J is TRBJ2-5 and V is TRBV20-1; 10 positions match TRBD1. The V gene end was trimmed by 6 bases and the J gene end by 4 bases; junction bases not matched to a gene: 11. Germline V gene sequence: CDR1 DFQATT, CDR2 SNEGSKA (reference sequence). CDR3 length: 15 residues. This CDR3 is CSAILPGQGTETQYF. In nucleotides, the CDR3 is TGCAGTGCCATTTTACCGGGACAGGGGACAGAGACCCAGTACTTC.

This chain connects TRBV7-8 to TRBJ2-1, with 9 bases lining up with TRBD2. Germline CDR1 is SGHVS and CDR2 is FQNEAQ. The length of the CDR3 is 20 residues. With 2 bases clipped from V and 3 bases from J, the junction kept 17 bases outside the gene matches. CDR3: CASSLLEMSGRRGRYNEQFF. The CDR3, as DNA: TGTGCCAGCAGCTTACTTGAAATGAGCGGGAGGAGGGGGCGCTACAATGAGCAGTTCTTC.

The chain is built from TRBV6-1 and TRBJ1-4; tentative D call: TRBD1 (5 bases). Germline V gives CDR1 MNHNS, CDR2 SASEGT. The germline V and J ends were trimmed by 7 bases and 3 bases, with 12 bases remaining between them. This CDR3 comprises 14 residues. The CDR3 bases are TGTGCCAGCATGGGGGATAGCGCTAATGAAAAACTGTTTTTT. This gives the protein CASMGDSANEKLFF.

This chain links TRBV6-2 or TRBV6-3 with TRBJ2-1, with 7 positions matching TRBD2. CDR1 is MNHEY and CDR2 is SVGEGT in the germline V gene. This CDR3 spans 14 amino acids. The J segment lost 9 bases and the V segment lost 5 bases, leaving 10 bases of the junction unmatched. CDR3 amino acids: CASSTGRVSGEQFF. DNA for the CDR3: TGTGCCAGCAGTACGGGGAGGGTGAGCGGTGAGCAGTTCTTC.

The table lists this clonotype with many counts. V gene TRBV11-2 combines with J gene TRBJ2-5; TRBD2 aligns across 7 bases. With V trimmed by 5 bases and J by 5 bases, 8 bases remained unmatched. CDR1 and CDR2 (germline): SGHAT, FQNNGV. This CDR3 is 14 amino acids long. Written as DNA, the CDR3 is TGTGCCAGCAGCCCCGGACTAGGATGGGAGACCCAGTACTTC. Translating gives CASSPGLGWETQYF.

This clonotype has ten or more counts. The CDR3: CAGRPSSSYNSPLHF. DNA of the CDR3: TGTGCCGGCCGACCTTCGAGCTCCTATAATTCACCCCTCCACTTT. The chain couples TRBV2 to TRBJ1-6; D uncertain. Per the germline V gene, CDR1 is SNHLY and CDR2 is FYNNEI. This CDR3 has 15 residues. V lost 11 bases to trimming and J lost 0 bases, with 14 bases between them.

This clonotype was seen repeatedly, ten times or more. The V gene is TRBV7-2, the J gene TRBJ1-1; D may be TRBD1 (6 bases). The germline CDR1 and CDR2 sequences are SGHTA and FQGNSA. V was pared by 1 base and J by 4 bases, with 13 bases between. There are 15 residues in the CDR3. The CDR3 spells CASSLGRTVSTEAFF. CDR3 in DNA: TGTGCCAGCAGCTTAGGGAGGACAGTTAGCACTGAAGCTTTCTTT.

This clonotype was detected many times. This chain joins TRBV4-1 and TRBJ1-5; 9 bases map to TRBD1. Trimming at V came to 2 bases and at J to 6 bases, leaving 5 bases not matched to a gene. The CDR3 runs to 15 residues. Per the germline V gene, CDR1 is MGHRA and CDR2 is YSYEKL. In DNA, the CDR3 is TGCGCCAGCAGCCAAAGTACAGGGGGCAGTCAGCCCCAGCATTTT. Translated, it gives CASSQSTGGSQPQHF.

This clonotype was counted only a few times. J is TRBJ2-6 and V is TRBV11-3; weak D call: TRBD1 (6 bases). V was trimmed by 8 bases and J by 0 bases, leaving 14 bases between them. The CDR3 loop spans 16 amino acids. The germline CDR1 and CDR2 sequences are SGHNT and YENEEA. As DNA, the CDR3 is TGTGCCAGCGGGGTGGACAGCGACTCTGGGGCCAACGTCCTGACTTTC. This encodes CASGVDSDSGANVLTF.

This clonotype was seen once. The rearrangement links TRBV20-1 to TRBJ2-3; TRBD1 is a possible D gene (5 bases). This CDR3 has 14 amino acids. Trimming took 2 bases from V and 1 from J, leaving 10 bases between them. The germline CDR1 and CDR2 sequences are DFQATT and SNEGSKA (reference sequence). CDR3 sequence: CSARKAQGTDTQYF. Written as DNA, the CDR3 is TGCAGTGCTAGAAAAGCACAGGGCACAGATACGCAGTATTTT.

The sample holds many counts of this clonotype. The J gene is TRBJ2-7, the V gene TRBV7-9, with D unresolved. The CDR3 loop spans 13 amino acids. Germline values: CDR1 SEHNR, CDR2 FQNEAQ (reference sequence). Trimming cost V 7 bases and J 3 bases, with 13 bases left between them. The CDR3 reads CASTPSPSYEQYF. The CDR3 DNA sequence: TGTGCCAGCACCCCGTCCCCGAGCTACGAGCAGTACTTC.

This clonotype was recorded many times. The rearrangement links TRBV28 to TRBJ1-5; D is unclear. Germline loops: CDR1 MDHEN, CDR2 SYDVKM. Trimming shortened V by 1 base and J by 0 bases, and 19 bases separated the two germline ends. This CDR3 has 19 residues. The CDR3 coding sequence is TGTGCCAGCAGTTTATTTAGCGGTCAACAGTACAATAGCAATCAGCCCCAGCATTTT. Translated, it gives CASSLFSGQQYNSNQPQHF.

In its sample, this clonotype was seen many times. The chain has TRBV11-3 and TRBJ1-1; 9 positions match TRBD1. Germline V lookup: CDR1 SGHNT, CDR2 YENEEA. The J segment lost 4 bases and the V segment lost 5 bases, leaving 8 bases of the junction unmatched. This CDR3 is 15 amino acids long. CDR3 sequence reads: CASSTWDRERTEAFF. The CDR3 nucleotides read TGTGCCAGCAGCACCTGGGACAGGGAGCGCACTGAAGCTTTCTTT.

This clonotype was observed at least ten times. The chain employs TRBV27 and TRBJ2-1; D may be TRBD2 (7 bases). Per germline, CDR1 MNHEY and CDR2 SMNVEV (reference sequence). Trimming pared 7 bases from V and 3 bases from J, leaving 16 bases between. The CDR3 has 15 amino acids. The CDR3 is CASTPRGGGYNEQFF. CDR3 in DNA: TGTGCCAGCACCCCAAGGGGGGGGGGCTACAATGAGCAGTTCTTC.

A few counts support this clonotype. The chain uses TRBV20-1 and TRBJ2-3; 11 nucleotides match TRBD1. The CDR3 is 16 amino acids. Germline V gene sequence: CDR1 DFQATT, CDR2 SNEGSKA (reference sequence). With V trimmed by 6 bases and J by 1 base, 9 bases remained unmatched. The CDR3 DNA is TGCAGTGCAGTCAGGACAGGGGGCTTAGGCACAGATACGCAGTATTTT. Protein sequence: CSAVRTGGLGTDTQYF.

Ten or more counts support this clonotype. The rearrangement joins TRBV10-3 to TRBJ2-1, with a possible D match to TRBD1 (6 bases). V was clipped by 7 bases and J by 2 bases, with 15 bases between them. The CDR3 totals 15 residues. From germline, CDR1 is ENHRY and CDR2 SYGVKD. The CDR3 region is CAIKSTGGTYNEQFF. In DNA form, the CDR3 reads TGTGCCATCAAGTCGACAGGAGGCACCTACAATGAGCAGTTCTTC.

This clonotype was found many times. The chain combines TRBV20-1 with TRBJ2-7; TRBD2 aligns across 9 bases. The CDR3 is made up of 15 amino acids. Losses at the gene ends were 0 bases for V and 2 bases for J; bases not matched to a gene: 5. Per the germline V gene, CDR1 is DFQATT and CDR2 is SNEGSKA (reference sequence). The CDR3 coding sequence is TGCAGTGCTAGAGAACGGACTAGCGCCACCTACGAGCAGTACTTC. Its protein product is CSARERTSATYEQYF.

This clonotype showed up many times. The genes are TRBV20-1 and TRBJ2-2; D remains unclear. This CDR3 region has 14 residues. Looked up from germline, CDR1 is DFQATT and CDR2 is SNEGSKA (reference sequence). V lost 4 bases to trimming and J lost 0 bases, with 9 bases between them. The CDR3 DNA is TGCAGTGCTACATACGGGTCGAACACCGGGGAGCTGTTTTTT. This encodes CSATYGSNTGELFF.

This clonotype was found many times. This rearrangement joins TRBV12-3 or TRBV12-4 to TRBJ1-5; perhaps TRBD1 as D (5 bases). The CDR3 covers 15 residues. Trimming cost V 6 bases and J 1 base, with 13 bases left between them. The CDR3 sequence: CASRDLRDSNQPQHF. CDR3 bases: TGTGCCAGCAGGGATCTGCGGGACAGCAATCAGCCCCAGCATTTT.